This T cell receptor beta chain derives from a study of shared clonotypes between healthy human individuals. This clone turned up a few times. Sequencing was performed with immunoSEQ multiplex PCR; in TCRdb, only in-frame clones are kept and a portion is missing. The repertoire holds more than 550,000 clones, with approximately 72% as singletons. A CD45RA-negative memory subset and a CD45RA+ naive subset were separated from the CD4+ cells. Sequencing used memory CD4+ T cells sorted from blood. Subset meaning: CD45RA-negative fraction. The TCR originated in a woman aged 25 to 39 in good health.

The CDR3 DNA is TGTGCCAGCAGCCAAGACGGTCCCCAACGACTAGCGGGGAACAATGAGCAGTTCTTC. Its protein is CASSQDGPQRLAGNNEQFF. V is TRBV14 and J is TRBJ2-1, with 11 bases identical to TRBD2. Trimming cost V 0 bases and J 5 bases; bases outside gene matches: 12. There are 19 residues in the CDR3. Germline CDR1 SGHDN, CDR2 FVKESK.